A selection of T cell receptor beta chains follows, all from one sample in a study of blood T cell repertoires in COVID-19. TCRdb keeps only in-frame clones here, not all; method: immunoSEQ multiplex PCR. The profile covers a few hundred thousand clones, with approximately 80% appearing a single time and approximately 1.3% taken by the ten largest. Sequences were obtained from PBMCs or T cells enriched from blood (not recorded which). The receptors here all came from a woman in her forties with acute COVID-19. CDR3s include the opening cysteine and the closing phenylalanine or tryptophan. Fields, in order: D gene, J gene, V gene, clone size, CDR3 protein, CDR3 DNA. A D gene is named only where the DNA matches it firmly. Rows give clone size only sometimes, using once, few, many, or a class for an expanded clone.

>-|TRBJ2-2|TRBV12-3/TRBV12-4|once
CATRSGWSGELFF
TGTGCCACCCGGTCGGGTTGGTCCGGGGAGCTGTTTTTT
>TRBD1|TRBJ1-1|TRBV28|-
CASRFTSQGPEAFF
TGTGCCAGCAGATTCACATCACAGGGGCCTGAAGCTTTCTTT
>-|TRBJ1-2|TRBV12-3/TRBV12-4|-
CASSFEANYGYTF
TGTGCCAGCAGTTTCGAGGCTAACTATGGCTACACCTTC
>TRBD2|TRBJ2-2|TRBV6-6|once
CASSVAGGEYTGELFF
TGTGCCAGCAGCGTAGCGGGGGGGGAGTACACCGGGGAGCTGTTTTTT
>-|TRBJ1-5|TRBV28|-
CASSFLGARNQPQHF
TGTGCCAGCAGTTTTTTAGGGGCAAGAAATCAGCCCCAGCATTTT
>TRBD2|TRBJ2-1|TRBV4-1|-
CASSQDRTSSYNEQFF
TGCGCCAGCAGCCAAGACCGGACTAGCTCCTACAATGAGCAGTTCTTC
>-|TRBJ1-4|TRBV20-1|-
CSASREKLFF
TGCAGTGCTAGTCGGGAAAAACTGTTTTTT
>-|TRBJ1-2|TRBV2|-
CASSEAGGTYGYTF
TGTGCCAGCAGTGAAGCGGGGGGAACCTATGGCTACACCTTC
>TRBD1|TRBJ1-1|TRBV5-1|-
CASRRDRGYSEAFF
TGCGCCAGCAGGCGTGACAGGGGCTACTCTGAAGCTTTCTTT
>TRBD2|TRBJ2-1|TRBV6-5|-
CASSYESGGPYNEQFF
TGTGCCAGCAGTTACGAGTCGGGAGGACCGTACAATGAGCAGTTCTTC
>TRBD1|TRBJ1-2|TRBV28|-
CASSLRDRGRPNYGYTF
TGTGCCAGCAGTCTCCGGGACAGGGGGCGACCGAACTATGGCTACACCTTC
>TRBD2|TRBJ2-2|TRBV5-4|once
CASSPTWAGVPNTGELFF
TGTGCCAGCAGCCCCACGTGGGCGGGAGTTCCGAACACCGGGGAGCTGTTTTTT
>-|TRBJ1-5|TRBV28|-
CASSQFAAGNQPQHF
TGTGCCAGCAGTCAATTTGCGGCAGGGAACCAGCCCCAGCATTTT
>TRBD2|TRBJ2-7|TRBV11-2|-
CASSPIGLAGSYEQYF
TGTGCCAGCAGCCCGATCGGACTAGCGGGGAGCTACGAGCAGTACTTC
>-|TRBJ1-2|TRBV9|-
CASSAEGTSYGYTF
TGTGCCAGCAGCGCTGAGGGAACCTCATATGGCTACACCTTC
>TRBD1|TRBJ2-1|TRBV9|-
CASSVLLTGGSYNEQFF
TGTGCCAGCAGCGTCCTATTGACAGGGGGCTCCTACAATGAGCAGTTCTTC
>-|TRBJ2-5|TRBV5-1|-
CASRSDRAGGQETQYF
TGCGCCAGCAGATCGGACAGGGCGGGAGGGCAAGAGACCCAGTACTTC
>-|TRBJ2-1|TRBV28|-
CASSLYSPHAVYNEQFF
TGTGCCAGCAGTTTATATTCCCCCCACGCGGTCTACAATGAGCAGTTCTTC
>-|TRBJ2-2|TRBV18|-
CASSPPDNTGELFF
TGTGCCAGCTCACCCCCAGATAACACCGGGGAGCTGTTTTTT
>-|TRBJ2-7|TRBV11-2|-
CASSSRDFSLYSYEQYF
TGTGCCAGCAGCTCAAGGGACTTTTCCCTCTACTCCTACGAGCAGTACTTC